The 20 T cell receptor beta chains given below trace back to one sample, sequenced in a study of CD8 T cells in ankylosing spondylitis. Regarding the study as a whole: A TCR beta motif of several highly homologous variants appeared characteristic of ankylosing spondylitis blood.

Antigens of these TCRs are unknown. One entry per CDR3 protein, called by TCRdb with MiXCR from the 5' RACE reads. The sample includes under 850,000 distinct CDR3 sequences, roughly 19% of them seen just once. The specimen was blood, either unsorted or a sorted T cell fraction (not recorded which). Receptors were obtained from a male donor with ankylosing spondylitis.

CDR3 DNA: TGTGCTAGTGGTCCCGGGGGGGCTCAGCCCCAGCATTTT. The encoded protein is CASGPGGAQPQHF. The J gene is TRBJ1-5, the V gene TRBV12-5, with TRBD1 as a possible D gene (6 bases). This CDR3 has 13 residues. Germline V gene data show CDR1 as LGHNT and CDR2 as FRNRAP. Trimming stripped 5 bases from V and 6 bases from J, with 11 bases between.

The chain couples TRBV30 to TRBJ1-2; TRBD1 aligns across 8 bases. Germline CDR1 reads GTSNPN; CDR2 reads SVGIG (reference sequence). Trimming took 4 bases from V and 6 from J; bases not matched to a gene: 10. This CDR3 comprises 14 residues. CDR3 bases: TGTGCCTGGAAAGGACAGGGAGGCCGAAATGGCTACACCTTC. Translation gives CAWKGQGGRNGYTF.

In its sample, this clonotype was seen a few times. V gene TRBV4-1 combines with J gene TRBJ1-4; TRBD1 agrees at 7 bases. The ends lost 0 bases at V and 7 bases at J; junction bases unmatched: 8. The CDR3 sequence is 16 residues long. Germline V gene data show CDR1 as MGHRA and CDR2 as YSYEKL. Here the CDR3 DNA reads TGCGCCAGCAGCCAAGAAGGGACAGTAGGGAGTGAAAAACTGTTTTTT. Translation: CASSQEGTVGSEKLFF.

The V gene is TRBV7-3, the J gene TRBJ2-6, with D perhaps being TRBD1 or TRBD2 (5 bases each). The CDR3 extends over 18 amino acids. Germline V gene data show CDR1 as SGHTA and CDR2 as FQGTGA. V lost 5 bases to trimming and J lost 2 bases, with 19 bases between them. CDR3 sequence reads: CASSATALGAAGANVLTF. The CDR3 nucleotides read TGTGCCAGCAGCGCTACGGCCCTCGGGGCAGCTGGGGCCAACGTCCTGACTTTC.

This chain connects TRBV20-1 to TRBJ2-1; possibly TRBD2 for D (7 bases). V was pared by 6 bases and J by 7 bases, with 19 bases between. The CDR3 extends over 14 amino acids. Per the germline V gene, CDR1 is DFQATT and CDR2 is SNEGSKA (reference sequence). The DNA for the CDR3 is TGCAGTGCGCTCAAGGGGGGGTCAGGGAATGAGCAGTTCTTC. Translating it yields CSALKGGSGNEQFF.

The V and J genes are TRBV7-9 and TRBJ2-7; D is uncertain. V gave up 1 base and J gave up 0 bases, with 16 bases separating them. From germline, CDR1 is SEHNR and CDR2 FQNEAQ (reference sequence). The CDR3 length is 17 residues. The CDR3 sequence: CASSLGPGGPRSYEQYF. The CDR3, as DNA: TGTGCCAGCAGCTTAGGCCCCGGTGGCCCCCGCTCCTACGAGCAGTACTTC.

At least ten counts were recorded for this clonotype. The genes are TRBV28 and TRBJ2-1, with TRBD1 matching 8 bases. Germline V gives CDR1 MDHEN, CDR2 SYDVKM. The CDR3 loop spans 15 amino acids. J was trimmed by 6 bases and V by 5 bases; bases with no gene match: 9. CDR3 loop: CASSRAGTGFNEQFF. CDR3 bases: TGTGCCAGCAGTCGAGCCGGGACAGGATTCAATGAGCAGTTCTTC.

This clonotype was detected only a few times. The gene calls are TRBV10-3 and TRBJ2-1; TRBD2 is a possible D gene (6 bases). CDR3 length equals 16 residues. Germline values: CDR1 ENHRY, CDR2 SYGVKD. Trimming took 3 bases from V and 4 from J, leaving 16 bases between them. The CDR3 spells CAISDARAGSYNEQFF. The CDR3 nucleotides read TGTGCCATCAGTGACGCCAGGGCGGGGTCTTACAATGAGCAGTTCTTC.

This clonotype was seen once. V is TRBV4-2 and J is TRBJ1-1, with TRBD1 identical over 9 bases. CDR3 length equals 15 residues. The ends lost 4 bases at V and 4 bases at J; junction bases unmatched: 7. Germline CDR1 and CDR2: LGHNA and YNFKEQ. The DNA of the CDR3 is TGTGCCAGCAGCCGAATACAGGGGGCTGGCACTGAAGCTTTCTTT. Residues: CASSRIQGAGTEAFF.

CDR3 coding DNA: TGCAGTGCTAGAGATGGTGAGGGAGGGCCCGTAGATACGCAGTATTTT. Translating gives CSARDGEGGPVDTQYF. V is TRBV20-1 and J is TRBJ2-3; 7 bases map to TRBD2. The CDR3 is 16 amino acids. The germline V gene encodes CDR1 DFQATT and CDR2 SNEGSKA (reference sequence). The V segment lost 0 bases and the J segment 5 bases; nucleotides outside the gene matches: 11.

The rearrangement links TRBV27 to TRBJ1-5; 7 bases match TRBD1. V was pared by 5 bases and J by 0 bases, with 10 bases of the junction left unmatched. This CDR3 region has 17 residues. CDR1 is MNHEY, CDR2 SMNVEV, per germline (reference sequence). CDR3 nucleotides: TGTGCCAGCAGTCCCGCCGACAGGGTTATTAGCAATCAGCCCCAGCATTTT. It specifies CASSPADRVISNQPQHF.

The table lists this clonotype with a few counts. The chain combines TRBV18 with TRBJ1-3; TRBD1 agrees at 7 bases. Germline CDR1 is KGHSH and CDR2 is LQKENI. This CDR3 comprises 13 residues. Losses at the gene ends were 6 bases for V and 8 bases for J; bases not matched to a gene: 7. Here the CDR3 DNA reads TGTGCCAGCTCGCCGGGACAGAAAGACACCATATATTTT. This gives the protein CASSPGQKDTIYF.

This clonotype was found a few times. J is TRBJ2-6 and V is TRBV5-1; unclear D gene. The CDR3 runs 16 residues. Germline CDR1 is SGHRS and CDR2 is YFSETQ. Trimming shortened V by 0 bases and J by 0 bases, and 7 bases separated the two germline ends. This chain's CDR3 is CASSLGVTSGANVLTF. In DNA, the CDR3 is TGCGCCAGCAGCTTGGGGGTGACCTCTGGGGCCAACGTCCTGACTTTC.

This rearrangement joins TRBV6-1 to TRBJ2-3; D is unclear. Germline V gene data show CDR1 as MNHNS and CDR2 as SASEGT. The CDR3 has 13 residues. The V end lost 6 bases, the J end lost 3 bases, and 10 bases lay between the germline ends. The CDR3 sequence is CASRQDLTDTQYF. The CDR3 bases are TGTGCCAGCAGACAAGATCTTACAGATACGCAGTATTTT.

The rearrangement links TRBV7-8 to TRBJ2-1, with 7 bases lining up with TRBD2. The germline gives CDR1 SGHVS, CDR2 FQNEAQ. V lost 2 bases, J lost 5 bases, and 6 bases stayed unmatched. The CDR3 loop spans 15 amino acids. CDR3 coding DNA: TGTGCCAGCAGCTTATATATCGGGGGGAACAATGAGCAGTTCTTC. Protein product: CASSLYIGGNNEQFF.

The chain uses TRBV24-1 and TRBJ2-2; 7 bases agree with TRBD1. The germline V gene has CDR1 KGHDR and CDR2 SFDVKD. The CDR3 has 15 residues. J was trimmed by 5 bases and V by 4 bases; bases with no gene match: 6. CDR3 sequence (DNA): TGTGCCACCAGTGAATGGGACAGCCGAACCGGGGAGCTGTTTTTT. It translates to CATSEWDSRTGELFF.

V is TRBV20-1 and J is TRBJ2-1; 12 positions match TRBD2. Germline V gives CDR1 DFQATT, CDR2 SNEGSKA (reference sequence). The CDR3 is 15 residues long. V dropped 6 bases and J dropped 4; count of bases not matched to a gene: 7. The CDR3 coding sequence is TGCAGTGCACCGACTAGCGGGAGAGCGTACAATGAGCAGTTCTTC. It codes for CSAPTSGRAYNEQFF.

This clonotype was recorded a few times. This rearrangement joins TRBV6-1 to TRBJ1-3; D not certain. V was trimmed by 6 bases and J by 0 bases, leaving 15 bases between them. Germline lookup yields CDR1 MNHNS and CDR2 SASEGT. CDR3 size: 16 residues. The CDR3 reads CASSAAVVSSGNTIYF. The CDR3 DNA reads TGTGCCAGCAGCGCCGCGGTTGTGAGCTCTGGAAACACCATATATTTT.

The CDR3 nucleotides read TGTGCCAGCAGTTTAGGGGGCTCGGGGGGGGCGGAAGCTTTCTTT. Translated, it gives CASSLGGSGGAEAFF. The rearrangement links TRBV12-3 or TRBV12-4 to TRBJ1-1; weak D call: TRBD1 (6 bases). V dropped 1 base and J dropped 8 bases, with 17 bases sitting between them. The CDR3 is 15 amino acids.

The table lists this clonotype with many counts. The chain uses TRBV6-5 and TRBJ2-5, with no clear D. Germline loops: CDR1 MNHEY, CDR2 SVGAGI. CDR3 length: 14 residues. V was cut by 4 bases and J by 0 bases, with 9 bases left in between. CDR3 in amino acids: CASSFGRNQETQYF. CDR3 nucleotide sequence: TGTGCCAGCAGTTTCGGACGTAACCAAGAGACCCAGTACTTC.